This entry describes one T cell receptor (beta chain). Its antigen is unidentified. These data belong to a study of T cell repertoires in cytomegalovirus infection. The overall study: Shared public TCR beta signatures pointed to both CMV infection and a matching HLA type. Study results and caveats: CMV-specific TCR beta clonotypes restricted by HLA-C were the ones dominating the ex vivo response.

Trimming pared 7 bases from V and 5 bases from J, leaving 11 bases between. The V gene's germline CDR1 is SQVTM and CDR2 ANQGSEA. This CDR3 is built from 12 residues. Using its own MiXCR run on the reads, TCRdb lists one record per CDR3 protein. The data hold about 150,000 distinct CDR3 sequences, with about 25% observed a single time. The chain employs TRBV29-1 and TRBJ1-4; D is undetermined. The sequence came from a human donor in good health (CMV status not recorded). Some clones in this sample may be carry-over from other donors' samples. The material sequenced was PBMCs. The DNA for the CDR3 is TGCAGCGCCCGCAGTCTGAATGAAAAACTGTTTTTT. This codes for CSARSLNEKLFF.